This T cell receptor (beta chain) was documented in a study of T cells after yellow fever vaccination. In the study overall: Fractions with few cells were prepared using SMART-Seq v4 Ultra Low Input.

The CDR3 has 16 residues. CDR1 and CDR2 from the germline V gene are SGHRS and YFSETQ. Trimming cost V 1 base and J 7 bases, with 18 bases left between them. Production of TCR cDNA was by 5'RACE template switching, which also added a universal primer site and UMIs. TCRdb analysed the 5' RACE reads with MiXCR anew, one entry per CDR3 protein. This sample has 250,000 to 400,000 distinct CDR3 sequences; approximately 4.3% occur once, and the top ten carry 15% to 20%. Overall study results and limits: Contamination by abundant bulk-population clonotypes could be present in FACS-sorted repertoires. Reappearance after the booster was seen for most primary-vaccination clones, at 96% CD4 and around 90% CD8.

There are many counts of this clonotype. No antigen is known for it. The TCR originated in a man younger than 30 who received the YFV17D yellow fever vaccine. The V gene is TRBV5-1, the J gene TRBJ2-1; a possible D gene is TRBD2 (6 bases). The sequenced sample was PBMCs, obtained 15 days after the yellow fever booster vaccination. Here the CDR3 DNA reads TGCGCCAGCAGCTTGACGGGTCGCGGGGTAGGAAATGAGCAGTTCTTC. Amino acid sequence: CASSLTGRGVGNEQFF.